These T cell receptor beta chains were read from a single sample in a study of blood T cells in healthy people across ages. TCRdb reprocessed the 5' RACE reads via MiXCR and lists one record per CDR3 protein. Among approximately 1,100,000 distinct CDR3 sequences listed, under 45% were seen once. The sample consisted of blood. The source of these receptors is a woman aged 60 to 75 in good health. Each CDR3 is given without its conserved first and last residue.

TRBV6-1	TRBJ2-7	ASTEGPYSYEQY
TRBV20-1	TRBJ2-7	SARDPGKAGEQY
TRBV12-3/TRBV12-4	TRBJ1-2	ASSETDRHYGYT
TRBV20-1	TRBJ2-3	SARVLLAVVNTQY
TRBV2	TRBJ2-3	ASSPLAGGRADTQY
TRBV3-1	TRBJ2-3	ASSHLGSMDTQY
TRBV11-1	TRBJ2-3	ASSLEDGRTDTQY
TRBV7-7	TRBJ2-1	ASSRGLAGSNDEQF
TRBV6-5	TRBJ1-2	ASKSVSLPGYGYT
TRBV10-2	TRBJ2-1	ASSERSSGSSYNEQF
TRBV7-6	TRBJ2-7	ASSLGSWDRGNSYEQY
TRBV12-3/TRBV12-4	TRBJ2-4	ASSKGGSRDIQY
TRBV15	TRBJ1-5	ATSRGQAANQPQH
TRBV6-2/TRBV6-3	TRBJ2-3	ASSYSPDGAAYTDTQY
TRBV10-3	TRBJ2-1	ATETSGRTDEQF
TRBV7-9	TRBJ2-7	ASSLVTERLYEQY
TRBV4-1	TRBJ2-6	ASSHGQPISGANVLT
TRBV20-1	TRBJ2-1	SARLAGGQYNEQF
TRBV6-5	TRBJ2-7	ASRKQGTREQY
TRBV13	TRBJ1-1	ASSLVLREAF
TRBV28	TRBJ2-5	ASSYRGEWETQY
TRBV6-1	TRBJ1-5	ASVRVGNQPQH